This T cell receptor beta chain was recovered during a study of cytomegalovirus exposure and HLA in healthy donors. 60 Vbeta and 13 Jbeta primers were used in PCR. Libraries were prepared by immunoSEQ multiplex PCR; TCRdb keeps only in-frame clonotypes and omits some of them. The sample lists more than 150,000 clones; 80% to 85% were seen once. Those who donated were healthy bone marrow donors. Trimming left V 6 bases short and J 1 base short, with 12 bases between. The CDR3 has 14 amino acids. Germline lookup yields CDR1 MDHEN and CDR2 SYDVKM. The J gene is TRBJ1-1, the V gene TRBV28, with a possible D match to TRBD1 (6 bases). This sequence originates from a man aged 45-65 years in good health and CMV-seronegative. The sequenced sample was PBMCs. The CDR3 sequence: CASRRGGPNTEAFF. CDR3 DNA: TGTGCCAGCAGACGGGGGGGCCCGAACACTGAAGCTTTCTTT. The full variable domain, rest sourced from reference TRBV28 and TRBJ1-1, is DVKVTQSSRYLVKRTGEKVFLECVQDMDHENMFWYRQDPGLGLRLIYFSYDVKMKEKGDIPEGYSVSREKKERFSLILESASTNQTSMYLCASRRGGPNTEAFFGQGTRLTVV.